The T cell receptor beta chain described here comes from a study of blood T cell repertoires in COVID-19. Study-wide background: Samples taken during acute and convalescent COVID-19 were collected in the United States, Italy and Spain. T cells, B-cell-depleted T cells, or PBMCs supplied cDNA or gDNA.

Method: immunoSEQ multiplex PCR; TCRdb's copy keeps in-frame clones and lacks some. The sample includes tens of thousands of clones, around 86% of them seen just once. The CDR3 contains 12 residues. CDR1 and CDR2 from the germline V gene are ENHRY and SYGVKD. V lost 6 bases to trimming and J lost 11 bases; unmatched junction nucleotides: 4. The chain carries TRBV10-3 and TRBJ1-1; TRBD1 aligns across 12 bases. Input material: peripheral blood. This TCR was sampled from a man aged 45 to 65 with active COVID-19. The CDR3 region has the DNA TGTGCCATCAGGGGGACAGGGGGCCGTGCTTTCTTT. Translated: CAIRGTGGRAFF.